Many counts were recorded for the clone carrying this T cell receptor beta chain. TCRdb fed the RACE reads into MiXCR, producing one record per CDR3 protein. The sample lists approximately 89,000 distinct CDR3 sequences, roughly 10% occurring once. This sample is drawn from a study of human T cells and chemical hapten exposure. The wider study: Sensitization was performed using 2% DPC on a roughly 2 cm by roughly 2 cm upper inner arm skin site. All patients underwent weekly scalp dosing with diphenylcyclopropenone for the full roughly 23-week study.

Stated time point: patch test 2, 6 weeks after DPC sensitization. Treatment defined: therapeutic diphenylcyclopropenone sensitization with weekly scalp DPC. Blood, whole and unfractionated, served as the source for total RNA extraction. The receptor was isolated from a young woman with alopecia areata. Some clones in this sample may be carry-over from other donors' samples. Sample: whole blood, taken in connection with sensitization to the hapten diphenylcyclopropenone (DPC).

The CDR3 DNA is TGCAGTGCTAGTAGCGGGGGGGTAAATCAGCCCCAGCATTTT. Protein product: CSASSGGVNQPQHF. The V gene is TRBV20-1, the J gene TRBJ1-5, with a weak D call TRBD1 (5 bases). CDR3 length equals 14 residues. Trimming shortened V by 3 bases and J by 4 bases, and 13 bases separated the two germline ends. Germline V CDR1 and CDR2: DFQATT, SNEGSKA (reference sequence).